This TCR beta chain was documented in a study of blood T cell repertoires in COVID-19. Overall study: Both acute and convalescent COVID-19 samples were obtained from the United States, Italy and Spain.

As handled by the study authors: Estimates of nucleated cell counts were drawn from the amplification of reference gene primers. Here immunoSEQ multiplex PCR was the method, and the copy in TCRdb shows in-frame clones only, minus some. Clonal size and the V and J genes are those of that table, whereas D and trimming came from the DNA. The table includes approximately 74,000 clones, around 90% detected once. The CDR3 contains 13 residues. The V and J ends lost 3 bases and 0 bases respectively, with 9 bases between them. The V gene's germline CDR1 is SQVTM and CDR2 ANQGSEA. This clone appeared a few times.

This sequence joins TRBV29-1 and TRBJ2-7, with a possible D match to TRBD1 (6 bases). The sequenced material came from peripheral blood. The source is a woman aged 80 or older with active or convalescent COVID-19. CDR3 region: CSVEKDSSYEQYF. CDR3 sequence (DNA): TGCAGCGTTGAGAAGGACAGCTCCTACGAGCAGTACTTC.